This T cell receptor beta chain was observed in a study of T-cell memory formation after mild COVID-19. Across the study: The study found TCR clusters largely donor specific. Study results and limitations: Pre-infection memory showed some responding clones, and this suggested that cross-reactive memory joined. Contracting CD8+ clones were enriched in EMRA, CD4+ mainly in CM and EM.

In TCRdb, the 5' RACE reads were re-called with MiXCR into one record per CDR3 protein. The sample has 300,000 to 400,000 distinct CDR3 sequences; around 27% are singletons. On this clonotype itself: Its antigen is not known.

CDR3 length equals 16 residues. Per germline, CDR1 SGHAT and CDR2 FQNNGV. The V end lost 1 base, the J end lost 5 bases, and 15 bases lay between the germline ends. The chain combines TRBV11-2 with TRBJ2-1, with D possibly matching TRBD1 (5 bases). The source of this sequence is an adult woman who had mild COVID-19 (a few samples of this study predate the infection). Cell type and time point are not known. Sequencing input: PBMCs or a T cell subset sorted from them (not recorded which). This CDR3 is CASSLASRAQDNEQFF. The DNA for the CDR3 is TGTGCCAGCAGCTTAGCGTCCAGGGCCCAGGACAATGAGCAGTTCTTC.